This T cell receptor beta chain is drawn from a study of T cells in Graves' hyperthyroidism and ophthalmopathy. Germline CDR1 reads LGHDT; CDR2 reads YNNKEL (reference sequence). V lost 4 bases and J lost 5, with 17 bases in between. The CDR3 is 15 amino acids. Researchers amplified the TCR beta CDR3 regions from RNA transcripts. In the first-round RT-PCR of the TCR CDR3, the HTBI primer set was used. TCRdb re-called the multiplex PCR reads through MiXCR, storing one row per CDR3 protein. The sample has fewer than 250,000 distinct CDR3 sequences, almost 25% seen once. This clonotype was counted ten times or more.

This TCR was recovered from a woman aged 40 to 49 with Graves' ophthalmopathy. The chain has TRBV3-1 and TRBJ1-2; D remains unclear. Sequencing used blood. In DNA form, the CDR3 reads TGTGCCAGCAGCCCCCCCGCGGGGAGACCATATGGCTACACCTTC. Protein: CASSPPAGRPYGYTF.